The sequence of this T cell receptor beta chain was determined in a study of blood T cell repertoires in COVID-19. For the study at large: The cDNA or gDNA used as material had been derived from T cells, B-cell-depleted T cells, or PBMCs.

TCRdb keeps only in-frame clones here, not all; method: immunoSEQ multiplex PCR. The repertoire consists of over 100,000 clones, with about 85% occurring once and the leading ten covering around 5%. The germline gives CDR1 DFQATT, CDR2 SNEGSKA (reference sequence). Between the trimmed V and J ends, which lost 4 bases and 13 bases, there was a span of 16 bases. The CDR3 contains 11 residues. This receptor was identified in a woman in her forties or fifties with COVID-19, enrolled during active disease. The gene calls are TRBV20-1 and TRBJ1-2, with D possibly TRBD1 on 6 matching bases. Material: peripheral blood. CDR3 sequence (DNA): TGCAGTGCTACCCCATCGGGGGGCCTCACCTTC. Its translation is CSATPSGGLTF.